The T cell receptor (beta chain) under discussion was sequenced for a study of cytomegalovirus exposure and HLA in healthy donors. Across the study: One earlier analysis, a look at approximately 190 million T cells, found almost 120 million unique TCR beta sequences. Study-wide results and limits: There were 160 or so TCR beta chains listed as cytomegalovirus-associated. Accurate prediction of most subjects' HLA-A and HLA-B alleles from TCR beta sequences was reported.

The donors gave bone marrow, and they were healthy. Looked up from germline, CDR1 is MGHRA and CDR2 is YSYEKL. The V and J ends lost 1 base and 0 bases respectively, with 7 bases between them. CDR3 size: 15 residues. Note on this clone: The antigen remains unidentified.

A multiplex PCR was run with 60 Vbeta primers and 13 Jbeta primers. Sequencing was performed with immunoSEQ multiplex PCR; in TCRdb, only in-frame clones are kept and a portion is missing. Counted here are 60,000 to 70,000 clones, just under 80% occurring once; the ten biggest clones make up about 4.5%. The rearrangement uses TRBV4-1 and TRBJ2-1; a weak D match, TRBD2 (5 bases). The sequencing input was PBMCs. The source is a woman younger than 45 in good health and CMV-seronegative. The CDR3 protein is CASSQVGGSYNEQFF. The CDR3, as DNA: TGCGCCAGCAGCCAAGTTGGAGGCTCCTACAATGAGCAGTTCTTC.